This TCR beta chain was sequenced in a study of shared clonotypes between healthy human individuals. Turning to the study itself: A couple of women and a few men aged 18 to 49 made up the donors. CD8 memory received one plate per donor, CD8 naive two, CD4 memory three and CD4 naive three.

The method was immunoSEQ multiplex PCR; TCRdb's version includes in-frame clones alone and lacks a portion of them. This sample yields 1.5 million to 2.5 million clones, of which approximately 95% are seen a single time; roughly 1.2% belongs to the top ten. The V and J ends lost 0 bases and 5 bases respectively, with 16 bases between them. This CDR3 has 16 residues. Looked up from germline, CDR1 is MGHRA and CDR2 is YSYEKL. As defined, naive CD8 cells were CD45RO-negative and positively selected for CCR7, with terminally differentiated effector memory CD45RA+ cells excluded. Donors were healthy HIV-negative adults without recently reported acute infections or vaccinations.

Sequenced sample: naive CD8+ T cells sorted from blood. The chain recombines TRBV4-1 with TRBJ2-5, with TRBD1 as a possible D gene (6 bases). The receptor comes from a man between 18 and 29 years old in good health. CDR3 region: CASSQEPGERWETQYF. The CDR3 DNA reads TGCGCCAGCAGCCAAGAGCCAGGGGAAAGGTGGGAGACCCAGTACTTC.